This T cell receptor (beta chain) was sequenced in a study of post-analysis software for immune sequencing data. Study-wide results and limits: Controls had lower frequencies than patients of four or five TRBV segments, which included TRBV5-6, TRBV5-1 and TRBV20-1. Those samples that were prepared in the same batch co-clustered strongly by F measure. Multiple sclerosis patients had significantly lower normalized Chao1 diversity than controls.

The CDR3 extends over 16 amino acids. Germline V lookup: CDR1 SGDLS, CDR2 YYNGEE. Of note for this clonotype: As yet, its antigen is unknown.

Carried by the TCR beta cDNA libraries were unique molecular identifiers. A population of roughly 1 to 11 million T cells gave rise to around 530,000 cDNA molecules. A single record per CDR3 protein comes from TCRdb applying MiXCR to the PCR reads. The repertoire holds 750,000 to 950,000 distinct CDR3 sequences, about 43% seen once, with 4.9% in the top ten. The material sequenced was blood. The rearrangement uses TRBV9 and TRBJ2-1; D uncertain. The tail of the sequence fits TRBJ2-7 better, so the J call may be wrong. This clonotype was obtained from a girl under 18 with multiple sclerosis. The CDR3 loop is CASSVDGRGSYNEQYF. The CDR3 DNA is TGTGCCAGCAGCGTAGACGGCAGAGGCTCCTACAATGAGCAGTACTTC.